One sample yielded the 29 T cell receptor beta chains listed below, sequenced in a study of human T cells and chemical hapten exposure. TCRdb analysed the RACE reads with MiXCR anew, one entry per CDR3 protein. The sample gives 99,000 or so distinct CDR3 sequences, around 34% of which show up once; around 2.7% is in the top ten. Time point: patch test 3, about 24 weeks after DPC sensitization. Regarding treatment: therapeutic diphenylcyclopropenone sensitization with weekly scalp DPC. The input for sequencing was whole blood, taken in connection with sensitization to the hapten diphenylcyclopropenone (DPC). These receptors originate from a man aged 35 to 55 with alopecia areata. Some clones in this sample may be carry-over from other donors' samples.

There are many counts of this clonotype. The chain joins TRBV7-9 to TRBJ2-3; D not resolved. Trimming pared 4 bases from V and 3 bases from J, leaving 14 bases between. The CDR3 consists of 15 residues. The germline V gene encodes CDR1 SEHNR and CDR2 FQNEAQ (reference sequence). The CDR3 nucleotides read TGTGCCAGCAGCTCCTCCCTTCATATTACAGATACGCAGTATTTT. This encodes CASSSSLHITDTQYF.

A few counts support this clonotype. This chain joins TRBV28 and TRBJ1-2; D uncertain. CDR3 length equals 12 residues. Germline V gives CDR1 MDHEN, CDR2 SYDVKM. V lost 4 bases, J lost 4 bases, and 7 bases lay in between. This CDR3 reads CASSSSGYGYTF. The DNA for the CDR3 is TGTGCCAGCAGTTCCTCAGGCTATGGCTACACCTTC.

This clonotype was counted a few times. CDR3 nucleotides: TGTGCCAGCAGATTACATACTAGGACCTACGAGCAGTACTTC. Translation: CASRLHTRTYEQYF. J is TRBJ2-7 and V is TRBV12-3 or TRBV12-4, with TRBD2 as a possible D gene (5 bases). V shed 6 bases and J shed 2 bases, with 14 bases lying between them. The CDR3 has 14 amino acids.

The J gene is TRBJ2-7, the V gene TRBV28; 7 nucleotides align to TRBD1. CDR3 length equals 15 residues. The V and J ends lost 5 bases and 6 bases, in that order; junction bases with no gene match: 13. Germline assignment: CDR1 MDHEN and CDR2 SYDVKM. This chain's CDR3 is CASSTGTASAFEQYF. In nucleotides, the CDR3 is TGTGCCAGCAGTACTGGGACAGCATCTGCCTTCGAGCAGTACTTC.

The rearrangement joins TRBV6-6 to TRBJ2-7, with 9 bases aligning to TRBD1. Germline CDR1 and CDR2: MNHNY and SVGAGI (reference sequence). V shed 5 bases and J 7 bases; nucleotides not matched to a gene: 6. The CDR3 sequence is 13 residues long. CDR3: CASSIQGAGEQYV. CDR3 DNA sequence: TGTGCCAGCAGTATACAGGGGGCAGGGGAGCAGTACGTC.

This clonotype has only a few counts. The V call is TRBV20-1, the J call TRBJ2-3, with TRBD2 matching 9 bases. CDR3 length: 14 amino acids. CDR1 is DFQATT and CDR2 is SNEGSKA in the germline V gene (reference sequence). With V trimmed by 5 bases and J by 1 base, 4 bases remained unmatched. CDR3 amino acids: CSALAGRRTDTQYF. In DNA form, the CDR3 reads TGCAGTGCTCTAGCGGGACGACGCACAGATACGCAGTATTTT.

This clonotype was seen a handful of times. The chain employs TRBV18 and TRBJ2-2; weak D call: TRBD1 (5 bases). The germline V and J ends were trimmed by 1 base and 3 bases, with 6 bases remaining between them. Per germline, CDR1 KGHSH and CDR2 LQKENI. This CDR3 is 14 amino acids long. The CDR3 DNA sequence: TGTGCCAGCTCACCACTGACAGACACCGGGGAGCTGTTTTTT. It yields the protein CASSPLTDTGELFF.

In this sample, this clonotype turned up a few times. The rearrangement uses TRBV29-1 and TRBJ2-5; 11 positions match TRBD2. Trimming removed 5 bases from V and 5 bases from J; junction bases left unmatched: 7. The CDR3 is made up of 14 amino acids. Germline V gene sequence: CDR1 SQVTM, CDR2 ANQGSEA. In DNA form, the CDR3 reads TGCAGCGTTATGATACTAGCGGGAGTTGAGACCCAGTACTTC. It is translated as CSVMILAGVETQYF.

The chain combines TRBV29-1 with TRBJ2-1; a possible D gene is TRBD2 (7 bases). The CDR3 is 14 amino acids. V lost 4 bases to trimming and J lost 9 bases, with 19 bases between them. Germline CDR1 reads SQVTM; CDR2 reads ANQGSEA. Written as DNA, the CDR3 is TGCAGCGTTGCTCGGGGGGCTTGGCTGAGTGAGCAGTTCTTC. Amino acids: CSVARGAWLSEQFF.

The chain employs TRBV2 and TRBJ1-1; D unresolved. This CDR3 has 13 residues. Trimming removed 5 bases from V and 1 base from J, with 8 bases in between. Per the germline V gene, CDR1 is SNHLY and CDR2 is FYNNEI. CDR3 amino acids: CASSQRQNTEAFF. CDR3 nucleotides: TGTGCCAGCAGTCAGAGGCAGAACACTGAAGCTTTCTTT.

CDR3 sequence: CASSVVGRASGNTIYF. In DNA form, the CDR3 reads TGTGCCAGCAGCGTAGTCGGCAGGGCCTCTGGAAACACCATATATTTT. The chain has TRBV9 and TRBJ1-3, with D maybe TRBD1 (5 bases). V lost 0 bases, J lost 0 bases, and 10 bases lay in between. The CDR3 totals 16 residues. Germline V gives CDR1 SGDLS, CDR2 YYNGEE.

This rearrangement joins TRBV18 to TRBJ2-7; maybe TRBD1 (5 bases). CDR1 and CDR2 from the germline V gene are KGHSH and LQKENI. The CDR3 length is 14 residues. V lost 3 bases and J lost 3, with 12 bases in between. CDR3 nucleotide sequence: TGTGCCAGCTCACCGAGGCAGGGTGTCTACGAGCAGTACGTC. This gives the protein CASSPRQGVYEQYV.

This clonotype was recorded many times. The rearrangement joins TRBV29-1 to TRBJ2-2, with D uncertain. Germline V CDR1 and CDR2: SQVTM, ANQGSEA. CDR3 length: 12 amino acids. The germline V and J ends were trimmed by 6 bases and 6 bases, with 11 bases remaining between them. The CDR3, as DNA: TGCAGCGTCGTTCCGGCCTCCGGGGAGCTGTTTTTT. The encoded protein is CSVVPASGELFF.

V gene TRBV28 combines with J gene TRBJ2-7; no clear D gene. CDR1 and CDR2 from the germline V gene are MDHEN and SYDVKM. The CDR3 spans 15 residues. Trimming left V 6 bases short and J 2 bases short, with 17 bases between. The CDR3 DNA follows: TGTGCCAGCAGCCCTTCCTCTGACGTAGCCTACGAGCAGTACTTC. The encoded protein is CASSPSSDVAYEQYF.

The chain recombines TRBV28 with TRBJ2-3; D is perhaps TRBD1 (5 bases). Deletions cut 6 bases from V and 5 bases from J, with 15 bases between. This CDR3 has 14 residues. The germline CDR1 and CDR2 sequences are MDHEN and SYDVKM. The CDR3 DNA follows: TGTGCCAGCAGAAACCCGACAGAGAGAGATACGCAGTATTTT. This translates into CASRNPTERDTQYF.

This clonotype occurred a few times. This sequence joins TRBV29-1 and TRBJ2-1; 9 bases fit TRBD2. The CDR3 sequence is 16 residues long. Germline V gene sequence: CDR1 SQVTM, CDR2 ANQGSEA. Trimming at V came to 4 bases and at J to 9 bases, leaving 16 bases not matched to a gene. Here the CDR3 DNA reads TGCAGCGTTGTCCCTGGCGGGAGGGCCTACGTCGGTGAGCAGTTCTTC. Protein sequence: CSVVPGGRAYVGEQFF.

This clonotype was observed once. The V gene is TRBV20-1, the J gene TRBJ2-1, with D maybe TRBD2 (6 bases). The V end lost 2 bases, the J end lost 4 bases, and 18 bases lay between the germline ends. The CDR3 sequence is 16 residues long. CDR1 is DFQATT, CDR2 SNEGSKA, per germline (reference sequence). The CDR3 loop is CSARLGGLNSYNEQFF. CDR3 DNA: TGCAGTGCTAGATTGGGGGGATTGAACTCGTACAATGAGCAGTTCTTC.

This chain joins TRBV7-2 and TRBJ2-1; perhaps TRBD2 as D (6 bases). CDR3 length: 15 amino acids. With 5 bases removed from V and 9 bases from J, the gap between germline ends came to 20 bases. The germline V gene encodes CDR1 SGHTA and CDR2 FQGNSA. The CDR3 reads CASSARSGGGIEQFF. The CDR3 DNA is TGTGCCAGCAGCGCCCGTAGCGGTGGAGGGATTGAGCAGTTCTTC.

The chain links TRBV5-6 to TRBJ1-1; 7 bases map to TRBD1. This CDR3 has 14 residues. V lost 4 bases to trimming and J lost 4 bases; unmatched junction nucleotides: 7. The germline CDR1 and CDR2 sequences are SGHDT and YYEEEE. In DNA, the CDR3 is TGTGCCAGCAGCCCCGCAGGGGGTGGCACTGAAGCTTTCTTT. Its protein is CASSPAGGGTEAFF.

This clonotype was recorded a few times. The V call is TRBV7-2, the J call TRBJ2-3; the D is unclear. Looked up from germline, CDR1 is SGHTA and CDR2 is FQGNSA. V was pared by 0 bases and J by 1 base, with 11 bases between. The CDR3 has 16 residues. CDR3 region: CASSLAWALGTDTQYF. The CDR3 nucleotides read TGTGCCAGCAGCTTAGCGTGGGCTCTAGGCACAGATACGCAGTATTTT.

The chain combines TRBV30 with TRBJ1-5, with TRBD1 identical over 7 bases. Germline CDR1 reads GTSNPN; CDR2 reads SVGIG (reference sequence). The CDR3 spans 13 residues. V was pared by 7 bases and J by 3 bases, with 6 bases of the junction left unmatched. DNA of the CDR3: TGTGCCTTCGCAGGGGGAGACAATCAGCCCCAGCATTTT. Protein: CAFAGGDNQPQHF.

V is TRBV7-8 and J is TRBJ2-7; 8 nucleotides agree with TRBD2. The V segment lost 3 bases and the J segment 4 bases; nucleotides outside the gene matches: 5. CDR1 SGHVS and CDR2 FQNEAQ come from the germline V gene. The length of the CDR3 is 14 residues. The CDR3 spells CASSLGTSLYEQYV. The CDR3, as DNA: TGTGCCAGCAGCTTGGGGACTAGTTTATACGAGCAGTACGTC.

This clonotype has more than one count but fewer than ten. The gene calls are TRBV11-2 and TRBJ1-1; D call uncertain. Germline values: CDR1 SGHAT, CDR2 FQNNGV. The length of the CDR3 is 14 residues. V was trimmed by 1 base and J by 1 base, leaving 7 bases between them. The CDR3, as DNA: TGTGCCAGCAGCTTAGGGACCCCGAACACTGAAGCTTTCTTT. Its protein is CASSLGTPNTEAFF.

The gene calls are TRBV7-2 and TRBJ2-6; unclear D gene. The CDR3 is made up of 15 amino acids. The germline gives CDR1 SGHTA, CDR2 FQGNSA. V dropped 5 bases and J dropped 1 base, with 9 bases sitting between them. This CDR3 reads CASSTLPSGANVLTF. The CDR3 coding sequence is TGTGCCAGCAGCACCCTCCCGTCTGGGGCCAACGTCCTGACTTTC.

The genes are TRBV27 and TRBJ1-1, with D unclear. Trimming shortened V by 3 bases and J by 0 bases, and 5 bases separated the two germline ends. The CDR3 covers 13 residues. In germline, CDR1 is MNHEY, CDR2 SMNVEV (reference sequence). This CDR3 is CASSFMMNTEAFF. The CDR3 DNA is TGTGCCAGCAGTTTTATGATGAACACTGAAGCTTTCTTT.

V and J are TRBV6-2 or TRBV6-3 and TRBJ2-7; no definite D call. The V and J ends lost 2 bases and 2 bases respectively, with 10 bases between them. The CDR3 is 14 residues long. Looked up from germline, CDR1 is MNHEY and CDR2 is SVGEGT. Here the CDR3 reads CASSYDRRAYEQYV. The CDR3 DNA reads TGTGCCAGCAGTTACGACCGACGGGCCTACGAGCAGTACGTC.

This chain joins TRBV18 and TRBJ2-7; 8 bases agree with TRBD2. The CDR3 totals 13 residues. The V and J ends lost 3 bases and 6 bases, in that order; junction bases with no gene match: 4. Germline values: CDR1 KGHSH, CDR2 LQKENI. DNA for the CDR3: TGTGCCAGCTCACCGACTAGCGTCAGCGAGCAGTACGTC. Translated, it gives CASSPTSVSEQYV.

The chain has TRBV5-6 and TRBJ2-6, with D unresolved. Between the trimmed V and J ends, which lost 0 bases and 4 bases, there was a span of 20 bases. Germline assignment: CDR1 SGHDT and CDR2 YYEEEE. CDR3 length: 19 residues. In nucleotides, the CDR3 is TGTGCCAGCAGCTTGGCCCGGAACACCCTGCCCAGCGGGGCCAACGTCCTGACTTTC. It specifies CASSLARNTLPSGANVLTF.

The chain is built from TRBV6-1 and TRBJ1-2; TRBD1 might be the D (6 bases). This CDR3 region has 15 residues. Per the germline V gene, CDR1 is MNHNS and CDR2 is SASEGT. The V end lost 0 bases, the J end lost 4 bases, and 12 bases lay between the germline ends. CDR3 in amino acids: CASSEAGGSLYGYTF. In DNA form, the CDR3 reads TGTGCCAGCAGTGAAGCCGGGGGCTCACTCTATGGCTACACCTTC.